Listed below are T cell receptor beta chains from one sample, sequenced in a study of blood T cell repertoires in COVID-19. Clones were read by immunoSEQ multiplex PCR, and TCRdb kept only the in-frame ones, dropping some. Found here are 250,000 to 300,000 clones, 70% to 90% of them singletons; the top ten hold roughly 2%. The specimen was PBMCs or T cells enriched from blood (not recorded which). These receptors originate from a woman aged 60-70 years in a cohort exposed to, infected with or recovered from COVID-19 (not recorded which). CDR3s include the opening cysteine and the closing phenylalanine or tryptophan. The D gene is left open where the match is weak. A clone size is listed for some rows: how often the clone was seen (once, few, many), or a class if it is expanded.

V: TRBV3-1/TRBV3-2; D: -; J: TRBJ2-7; size: -; DNA: TGTGCCAGCAGCCCCGGCAGGGAGGAGTACGAGCAGTACTTC; CDR3: CASSPGREEYEQYF
V: TRBV5-6; D: -; J: TRBJ2-6; size: -; DNA: TGTGCCAGCAGCTTGGTAACTAGCTCTGGGGCCAACGTCCTGACTTTC; CDR3: CASSLVTSSGANVLTF
V: TRBV5-6; D: TRBD1; J: TRBJ2-7; size: -; DNA: TGTGCCAGCAGCTTGTACCAGGGACAGGCCTACGAGCAGTACTTC; CDR3: CASSLYQGQAYEQYF
V: TRBV6-5; D: TRBD1; J: TRBJ2-3; size: once; DNA: TGTGCCAGCAGTTTCGACAGGGGGCGGGCAGATACGCAGTATTTT; CDR3: CASSFDRGRADTQYF
V: TRBV2; D: -; J: TRBJ2-2; size: -; DNA: TGTGCCAGCAGACTACAAGACGGGAACACCGGGGAGCTGTTTTTT; CDR3: CASRLQDGNTGELFF
V: TRBV4-1; D: -; J: TRBJ1-5; size: -; DNA: TGCGCCAGCAGCCAAGGATTAGGGGGCAATCAGCCCCAGCATTTT; CDR3: CASSQGLGGNQPQHF
V: TRBV15; D: -; J: TRBJ2-3; size: -; DNA: TGTGCCACCAGCAGAACCCCCAGGGATTCTAGCACAGATACGCAGTATTTT; CDR3: CATSRTPRDSSTDTQYF
V: TRBV27; D: TRBD2; J: TRBJ2-1; size: -; DNA: TGTGCCAGCAGTTTATTTCCCTTGGGGACTAGCTCCTACAATGAGCAGTTCTTC; CDR3: CASSLFPLGTSSYNEQFF
V: TRBV7-8; D: -; J: TRBJ1-4; size: -; DNA: TGTGCCAGCAGCTTAGCGTATAACAGGGATAATGAAAAACTGTTTTTT; CDR3: CASSLAYNRDNEKLFF
V: TRBV7-2; D: TRBD1; J: TRBJ1-5; size: -; DNA: TGTGCCAGCAGCTTGACAGGGCATAGCAATCAGCCCCAGCATTTT; CDR3: CASSLTGHSNQPQHF
V: TRBV2; D: TRBD1; J: TRBJ1-4; size: -; DNA: TGTGCCAGCAGTAGACAGGGCTATGAAAAACTGTTTTTT; CDR3: CASSRQGYEKLFF